This T cell receptor beta chain was obtained from a study of vaccination effects on CD4 cells after COVID-19. Study details: Everyone in the study got two shots of either the BNT162b2 or mRNA-1273 vaccine.

Profiled with immunoSEQ multiplex PCR; TCRdb holds only in-frame clones, not every one. Here the sample spans tens of thousands of clones, approximately 70% being singletons. Turning to this clone: Its matching antigen is unknown. One end of the junction is discordant with germline, which a read error may explain.

Antigen-specific CD4+ T cells were first expanded with viral peptide pools by the ViraFEST assay and only then sequenced. Following an approximately 11-day culture, CD4+ T cells were purified. The study found no prior SARS-CoV-2 infection in the vaccine recipients, who tested negative for nucleocapsid antibodies. Every well got a few million PBMC, which were grown with about 9.9 IU/ml IL-2 and roughly 9.3 ug/ml peptides. Replacing half the medium with IL-2 medium was done on days 3 and 7. This CDR3 has 14 residues. Germline V gives CDR1 MNHNS, CDR2 SASEGT. This clonotype was obtained from a human donor who received a COVID-19 vaccine. The sequencing used CD4+ T cells from PBMCs cultured with HCoV-229E spike peptides, collected before COVID-19 vaccination. This rearrangement joins TRBV6-1 to TRBJ2-3, with D perhaps matching TRBD2 (7 bases). The CDR3 DNA reads as TGTGCCAGCAGGGAAGGGGGGGTTTCAGATACGCAGTATTTT. This translates into CASREGGVSDTQYF.